This T cell receptor beta chain was retrieved from a study of control samples from healthy donors and cancer patients. V lost 5 bases to trimming and J lost 8 bases; unmatched junction nucleotides: 12. The germline CDR1 and CDR2 sequences are SGHTA and FQGNSA. This CDR3 comprises 15 residues. Produced via immunoSEQ multiplex PCR; TCRdb's table is partial and in-frame only. Of 45,000 to 60,000 clones in the sample, about four fifths are singletons; the top ten hold roughly a tenth. Sequencing was performed on blood. This chain connects TRBV7-2 to TRBJ2-1; TRBD1 matches at 7 bases. The clonotype originates from a man aged 65 to 85 in good health. The CDR3 DNA reads as TGTGCCAGCAGCAGAGACAGGGCGGTTTGGGATGAGCAGTTCTTC. Its protein is CASSRDRAVWDEQFF.